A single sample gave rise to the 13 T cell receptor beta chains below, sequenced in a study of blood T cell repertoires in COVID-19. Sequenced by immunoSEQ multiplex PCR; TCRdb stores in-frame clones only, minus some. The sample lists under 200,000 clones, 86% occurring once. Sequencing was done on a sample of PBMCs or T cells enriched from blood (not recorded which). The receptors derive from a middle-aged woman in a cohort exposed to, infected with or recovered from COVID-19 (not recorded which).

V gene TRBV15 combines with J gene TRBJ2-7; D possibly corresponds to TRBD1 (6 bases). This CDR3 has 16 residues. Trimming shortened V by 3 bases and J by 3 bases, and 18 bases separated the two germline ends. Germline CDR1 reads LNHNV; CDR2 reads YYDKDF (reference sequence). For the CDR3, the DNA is TGTGCCACCAGCAGGGTTCAGGACAGTGCGGTCTACGAGCAGTACTTC. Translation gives CATSRVQDSAVYEQYF.

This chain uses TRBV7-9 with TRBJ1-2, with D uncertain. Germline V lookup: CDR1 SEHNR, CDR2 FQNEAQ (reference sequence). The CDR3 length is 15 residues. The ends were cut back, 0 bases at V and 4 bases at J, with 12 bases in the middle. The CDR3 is CASSLALSAAYGYTF. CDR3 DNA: TGTGCCAGCAGCTTAGCGCTATCGGCGGCCTATGGCTACACCTTC.

The CDR3: CASSREVPIRLFF. The CDR3 DNA sequence: TGTGCCAGCAGTCGTGAGGTCCCGATAAGGCTGTTTTTT. The V call is TRBV27, the J call TRBJ2-2, with unresolved D. The germline CDR1 and CDR2 sequences are MNHEY and SMNVEV (reference sequence). V gave up 5 bases and J gave up 13 bases, with 17 bases separating them. This CDR3 spans 13 amino acids.

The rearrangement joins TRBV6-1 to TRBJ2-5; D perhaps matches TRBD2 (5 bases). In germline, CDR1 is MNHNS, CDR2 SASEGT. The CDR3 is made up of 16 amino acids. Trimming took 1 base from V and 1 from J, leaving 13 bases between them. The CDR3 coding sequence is TGTGCCAGCAGTGAAGGTGTGCGGGCCTCCCAAGAGACCCAGTACTTC. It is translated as CASSEGVRASQETQYF.

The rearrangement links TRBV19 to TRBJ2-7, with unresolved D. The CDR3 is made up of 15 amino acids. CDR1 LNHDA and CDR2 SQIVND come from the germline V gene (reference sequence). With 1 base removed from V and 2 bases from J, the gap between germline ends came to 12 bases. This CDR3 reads CASSIAGTAAYEQYF. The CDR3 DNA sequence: TGTGCCAGTAGTATAGCGGGTACCGCCGCCTACGAGCAGTACTTC. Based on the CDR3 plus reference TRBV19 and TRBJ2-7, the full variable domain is DGGITQSPKYLFRKEGQNVTLSCEQNLNHDAMYWYRQDPGQGLRLIYYSQIVNDFQKGDIAEGYSVSREKKESFPLTVTSAQKNPTAFYLCASSIAGTAAYEQYFGPGTRLTVT.

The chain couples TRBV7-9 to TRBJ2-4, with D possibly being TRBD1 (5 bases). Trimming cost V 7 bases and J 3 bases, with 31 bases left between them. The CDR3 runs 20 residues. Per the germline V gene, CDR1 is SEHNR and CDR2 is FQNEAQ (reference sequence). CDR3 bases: TGTGCCAGCACTTTATGGAAGGGTGGAACCAGGGAATGGGGCAAAAACATTCAGTACTTC. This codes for CASTLWKGGTREWGKNIQYF.

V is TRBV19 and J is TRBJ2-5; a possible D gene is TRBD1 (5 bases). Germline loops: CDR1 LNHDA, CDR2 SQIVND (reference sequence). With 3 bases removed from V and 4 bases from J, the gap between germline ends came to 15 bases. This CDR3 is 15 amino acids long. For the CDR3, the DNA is TGTGCCAGTAGTATCGGCAGGGTCCCTCTAGAGACCCAGTACTTC. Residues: CASSIGRVPLETQYF.

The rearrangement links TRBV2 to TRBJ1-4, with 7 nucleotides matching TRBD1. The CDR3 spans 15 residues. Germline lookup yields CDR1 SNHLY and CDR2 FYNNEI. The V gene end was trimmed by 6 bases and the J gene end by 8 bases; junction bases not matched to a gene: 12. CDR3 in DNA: TGTGCCAGCAGCCGTAACAGGGGCGGGAGGGAAAAACTGTTTTTT. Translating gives CASSRNRGGREKLFF.

The CDR3 bases are TGTGCCACCAGCAGAGATCTATTATCCTACGAGCAGTACTTC. Amino acids: CATSRDLLSYEQYF. This sequence joins TRBV15 and TRBJ2-7; D gene uncertain. The length of the CDR3 is 14 residues. Per germline, CDR1 LNHNV and CDR2 YYDKDF (reference sequence). Trimming removed 0 bases from V and 1 base from J, with 7 bases in between.

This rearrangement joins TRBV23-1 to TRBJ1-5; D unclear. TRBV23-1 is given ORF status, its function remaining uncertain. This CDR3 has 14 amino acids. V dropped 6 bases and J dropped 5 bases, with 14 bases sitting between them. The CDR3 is CASRRTVSHQPQHF. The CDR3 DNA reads TGCGCCAGCAGAAGGACTGTCTCCCATCAGCCCCAGCATTTT.

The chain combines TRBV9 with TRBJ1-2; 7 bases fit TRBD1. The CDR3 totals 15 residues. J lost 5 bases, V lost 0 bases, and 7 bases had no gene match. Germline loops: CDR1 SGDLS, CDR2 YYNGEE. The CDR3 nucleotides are TGTGCCAGCAGCGTAGCTACAGGGGTCTGGTATGGCTACACCTTC. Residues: CASSVATGVWYGYTF.

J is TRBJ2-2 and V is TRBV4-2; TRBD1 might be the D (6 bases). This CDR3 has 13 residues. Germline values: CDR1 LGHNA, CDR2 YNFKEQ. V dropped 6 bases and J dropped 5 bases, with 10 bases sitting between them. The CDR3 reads CASSSGETGELFF. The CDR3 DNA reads TGTGCCAGCAGTTCAGGGGAGACCGGGGAGCTGTTTTTT.

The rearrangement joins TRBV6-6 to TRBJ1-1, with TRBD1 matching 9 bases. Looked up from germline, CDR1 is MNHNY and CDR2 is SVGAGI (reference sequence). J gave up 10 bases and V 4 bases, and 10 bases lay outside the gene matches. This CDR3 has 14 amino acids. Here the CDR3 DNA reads TGTGCCAGCAGTTCGGGACAGGGTTTCGATGGAGCTTTCTTT. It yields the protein CASSSGQGFDGAFF.